This TCR beta chain was sequenced for a study of cytomegalovirus exposure and HLA in healthy donors. Germline V CDR1 and CDR2: SGHRS, YFSETQ. The length of the CDR3 is 15 residues. V lost 4 bases and J lost 3; bases outside the gene matches: 9. General study results and limits: The number of N-insertions in an Asian-associated ancestry cluster was reportedly below the 666-donor mean in a later analysis.

In regard to this clone: Its antigen is unidentified.

A multiplex PCR was run with 60 Vbeta primers and 13 Jbeta primers. This table comes from immunoSEQ multiplex PCR, and its TCRdb copy is limited to in-frame clones, with some not included. This sample yields around 140,000 clones, of which less than 90% are seen a single time; less than 2% belongs to the top ten. The gene calls are TRBV5-1 and TRBJ2-5; 7 positions match TRBD2. The TCR comes from a middle-aged man in good health and CMV-seronegative. The material sequenced was PBMCs. The CDR3 bases are TGCGCCAGCAGCACACAGGATGGGGGGGAAGAGACCCAGTACTTC. Its protein is CASSTQDGGEETQYF.